The 5 T cell receptor beta chains given below trace back to one sample, sequenced in a study of molecular identifiers for immune sequencing clone quantification. TCRdb reprocessed the PCR reads with MiXCR, giving one entry per CDR3 protein. Altogether roughly 100,000 distinct CDR3 sequences are present, around 30% being singletons, with the ten largest covering over 8%. Sequencing used naive CD8+ T cells from blood, with Jurkat cell RNA spiked in. The subset was: FACS-sorted CD8+CD4-CCR7+CD45RA+ naive T cells. Receptors were obtained from a human donor in good health. Some libraries in this study had Jurkat cell RNA spiked in.

In the case of this clonotype: A much bigger clone sits one base away, suggesting this may be a read error. As the CDR3 is not closed by the conserved phenylalanine or tryptophan, this likely results from a read error. The gene calls are TRBV7-2 and TRBJ2-5, with a tentative D call TRBD2 (5 bases). The CDR3 consists of 15 residues. CDR1 is SGHTA, CDR2 FQGNSA, per germline. Trimming pared 4 bases from V and 5 bases from J, leaving 17 bases between. In DNA, the CDR3 is TGTGCCAGCAGCTCCCCCATCGGACTCTCCGAGACCCAGTACTAC. Amino acid sequence: CASSSPIGLSETQYY.

This clonotype was detected ten times or more. The rearrangement uses TRBV20-1 and TRBJ2-3, with 10 bases fitting TRBD2. Unmatched junction bases numbered 6, after V lost 2 bases and J lost 4 bases. The CDR3 covers 15 residues. Germline V lookup: CDR1 DFQATT, CDR2 SNEGSKA (reference sequence). The CDR3 protein is CSARKSGRASDTQYF. DNA for the CDR3: TGCAGTGCTAGAAAAAGCGGGAGGGCCTCAGATACGCAGTATTTT.

Comment on this clonotype: Just one base apart from a much larger clone, this may be a read error. V is TRBV28 and J is TRBJ2-2; D tentatively reads TRBD1 or TRBD2 (6 bases each). The CDR3 contains 14 residues. Germline assignment: CDR1 MDHEN and CDR2 SYDVKM. The CDR3 region is CASSDPGAAGGLFF. CDR3 nucleotides: TGTGCCAGCAGTGATCCAGGGGCGGCCGGGGGGCTGTTTTTT.

The CDR3 reads CSARGTGVYTEAFF. CDR3 bases: TGCAGTGCTAGAGGGACAGGGGTGTACACTGAAGCTTTCTTT. V and J are TRBV20-1 and TRBJ1-1; 9 bases are a match to TRBD1. The CDR3 is 14 residues long. CDR1 is DFQATT and CDR2 is SNEGSKA in the germline V gene (reference sequence). V lost 1 base to trimming and J lost 3 bases; unmatched junction nucleotides: 3.

Of note for this clonotype: This sequence may be a read error, since a much larger clone differs from it by one base. The DNA of the CDR3 is TGTGCCAGCAGAATAGCGGGAGGGCCCTACAATGAGCAGATCTTC. This translates into CASRIAGGPYNEQIF. The gene calls are TRBV12-3 or TRBV12-4 and TRBJ2-1; TRBD2 aligns across 11 bases. The CDR3 is 15 residues long.